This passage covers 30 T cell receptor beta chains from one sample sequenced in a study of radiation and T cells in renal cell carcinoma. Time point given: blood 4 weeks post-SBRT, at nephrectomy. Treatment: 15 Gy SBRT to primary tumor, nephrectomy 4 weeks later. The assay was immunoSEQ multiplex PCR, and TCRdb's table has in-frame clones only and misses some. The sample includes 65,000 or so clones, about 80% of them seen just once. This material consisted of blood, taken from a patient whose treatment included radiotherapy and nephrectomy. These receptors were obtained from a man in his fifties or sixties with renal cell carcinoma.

For the CDR3, the DNA is TGTGCCAGCAGTTCCACAGGGGGCAATGGGAGAGGCGAGCAGTACGTC. Translating gives CASSSTGGNGRGEQYV. The chain combines TRBV6-6 with TRBJ2-7, with TRBD1 identical over 9 bases. This CDR3 contains 16 residues. V dropped 4 bases and J dropped 6; count of bases not matched to a gene: 13. The germline gives CDR1 MNHNY, CDR2 SVGAGI (reference sequence).

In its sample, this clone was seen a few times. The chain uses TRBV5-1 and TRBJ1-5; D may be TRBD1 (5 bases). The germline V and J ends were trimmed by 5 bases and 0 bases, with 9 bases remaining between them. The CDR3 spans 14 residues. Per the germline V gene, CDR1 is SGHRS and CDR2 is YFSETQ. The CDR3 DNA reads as TGCGCCAGCAGTCGCGGGGGTAGCAATCAGCCCCAGCATTTT. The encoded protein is CASSRGGSNQPQHF.

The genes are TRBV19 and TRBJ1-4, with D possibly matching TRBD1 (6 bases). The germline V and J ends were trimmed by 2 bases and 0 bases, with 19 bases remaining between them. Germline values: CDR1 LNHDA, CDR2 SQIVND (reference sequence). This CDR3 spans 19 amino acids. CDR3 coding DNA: TGTGCCAGTAGTATAAGGGGGGGCCTTAAGTCTGCAACTAATGAAAAACTGTTTTTT. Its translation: CASSIRGGLKSATNEKLFF.

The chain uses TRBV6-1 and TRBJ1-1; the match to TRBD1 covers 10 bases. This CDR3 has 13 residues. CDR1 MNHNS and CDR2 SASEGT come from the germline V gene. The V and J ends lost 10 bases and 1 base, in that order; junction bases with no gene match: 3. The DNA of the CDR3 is TGTGCCATCCGACAGGGGGCGAACACTGAAGCTTTCTTT. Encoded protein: CAIRQGANTEAFF.

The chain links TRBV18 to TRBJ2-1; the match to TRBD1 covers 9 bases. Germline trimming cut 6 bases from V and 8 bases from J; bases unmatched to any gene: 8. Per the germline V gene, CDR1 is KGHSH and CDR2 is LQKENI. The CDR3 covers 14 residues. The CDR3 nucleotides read TGTGCCAGCTCCCGGGACAGGGTCTTGGATGAGCAGTTCTTC. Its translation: CASSRDRVLDEQFF.

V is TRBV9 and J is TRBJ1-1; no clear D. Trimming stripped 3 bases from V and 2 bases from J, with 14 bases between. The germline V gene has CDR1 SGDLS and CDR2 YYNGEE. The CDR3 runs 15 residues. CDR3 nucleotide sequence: TGTGCCAGCAGCGCATCGGGCCAGATTAACACTGAAGCTTTCTTT. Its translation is CASSASGQINTEAFF. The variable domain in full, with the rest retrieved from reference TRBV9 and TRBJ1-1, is DSGVTQTPKHLITATGQRVTLRCSPRSGDLSVYWYQQSLDQGLQFLIQYYNGEERAKGNILERFSAQQFPDLHSELNLSSLELGDSALYFCASSASGQINTEAFFGQGTRLTVV.

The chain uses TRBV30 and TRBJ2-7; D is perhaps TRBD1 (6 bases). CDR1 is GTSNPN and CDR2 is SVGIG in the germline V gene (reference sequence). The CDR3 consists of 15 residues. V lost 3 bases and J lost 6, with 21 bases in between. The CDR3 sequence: CAWSPGVGTRSEQYF. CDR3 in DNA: TGTGCCTGGAGCCCAGGGGTCGGGACCCGAAGCGAGCAGTACTTC.

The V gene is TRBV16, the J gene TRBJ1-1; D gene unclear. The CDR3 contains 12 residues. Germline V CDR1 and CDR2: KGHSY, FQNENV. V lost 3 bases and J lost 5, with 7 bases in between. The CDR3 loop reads CASSQRGTEAFF. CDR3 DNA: TGTGCCAGCAGCCAGCGTGGGACTGAAGCTTTCTTT.

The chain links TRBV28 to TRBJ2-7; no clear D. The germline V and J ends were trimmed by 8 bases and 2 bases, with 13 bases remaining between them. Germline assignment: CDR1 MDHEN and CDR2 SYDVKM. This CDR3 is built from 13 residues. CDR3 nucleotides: TGTGCCAGCCTATCGACACATCCCTACGAGCAGTACTTC. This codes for CASLSTHPYEQYF. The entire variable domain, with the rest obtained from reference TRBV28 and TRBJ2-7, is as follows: DVKVTQSSRYLVKRTGEKVFLECVQDMDHENMFWYRQDPGLGLRLIYFSYDVKMKEKGDIPEGYSVSREKKERFSLILESASTNQTSMYLCASLSTHPYEQYFGPGTRLTVT.

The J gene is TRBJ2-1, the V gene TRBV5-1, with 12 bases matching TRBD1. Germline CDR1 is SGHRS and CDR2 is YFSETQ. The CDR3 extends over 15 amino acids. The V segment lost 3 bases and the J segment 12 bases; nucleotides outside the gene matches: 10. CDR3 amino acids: CASSSAGTGGAAQFF. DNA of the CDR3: TGCGCCAGCAGCTCAGCCGGGACAGGGGGCGCCGCGCAGTTCTTC.

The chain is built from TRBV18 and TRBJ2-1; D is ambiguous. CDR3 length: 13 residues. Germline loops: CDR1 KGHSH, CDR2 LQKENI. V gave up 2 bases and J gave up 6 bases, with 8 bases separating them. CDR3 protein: CASSPRGRNEQFF. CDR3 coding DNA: TGTGCCAGCTCACCAAGAGGACGCAATGAGCAGTTCTTC.

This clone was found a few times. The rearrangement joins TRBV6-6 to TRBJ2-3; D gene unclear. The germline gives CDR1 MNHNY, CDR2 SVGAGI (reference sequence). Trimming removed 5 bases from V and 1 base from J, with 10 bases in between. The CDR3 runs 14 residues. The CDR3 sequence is CASSEVVGTDTQYF. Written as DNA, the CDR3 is TGTGCCAGCAGTGAGGTAGTGGGCACAGATACGCAGTATTTT.

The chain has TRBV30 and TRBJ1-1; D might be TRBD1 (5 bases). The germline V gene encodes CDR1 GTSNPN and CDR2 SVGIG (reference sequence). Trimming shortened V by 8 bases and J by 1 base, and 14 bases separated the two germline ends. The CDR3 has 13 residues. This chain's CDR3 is CAGSWGSNTEAFF. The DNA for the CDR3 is TGTGCCGGGTCCTGGGGGTCGAACACTGAAGCTTTCTTT.

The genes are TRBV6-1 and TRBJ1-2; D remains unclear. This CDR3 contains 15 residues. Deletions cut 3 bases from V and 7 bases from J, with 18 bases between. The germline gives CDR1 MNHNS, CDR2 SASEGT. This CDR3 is CASSDPDKGLIGYTF. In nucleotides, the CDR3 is TGTGCCAGCAGTGACCCTGACAAAGGGCTGATTGGCTACACCTTC.

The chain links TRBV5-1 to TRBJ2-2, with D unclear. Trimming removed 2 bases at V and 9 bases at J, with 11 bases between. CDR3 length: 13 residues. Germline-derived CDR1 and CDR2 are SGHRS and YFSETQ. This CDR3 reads CASSFPGGRELFF. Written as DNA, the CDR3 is TGCGCCAGCAGCTTCCCCGGCGGCCGGGAGCTGTTTTTT.

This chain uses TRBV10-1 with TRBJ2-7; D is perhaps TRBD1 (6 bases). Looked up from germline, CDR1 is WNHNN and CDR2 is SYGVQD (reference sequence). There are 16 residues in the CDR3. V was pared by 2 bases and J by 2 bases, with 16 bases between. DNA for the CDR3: TGCGCCAGCAGTGAGGGGGCAGGGGCTAGGACCTACGAGCAGTACTTC. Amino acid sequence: CASSEGAGARTYEQYF.

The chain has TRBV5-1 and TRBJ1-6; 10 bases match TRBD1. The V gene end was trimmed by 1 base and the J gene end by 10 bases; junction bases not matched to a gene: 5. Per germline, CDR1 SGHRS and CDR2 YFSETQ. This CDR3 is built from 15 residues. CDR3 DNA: TGCGCCAGCAGCTTGAACGACAGGGGGCAATCACCCCTCCACTTT. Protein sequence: CASSLNDRGQSPLHF.

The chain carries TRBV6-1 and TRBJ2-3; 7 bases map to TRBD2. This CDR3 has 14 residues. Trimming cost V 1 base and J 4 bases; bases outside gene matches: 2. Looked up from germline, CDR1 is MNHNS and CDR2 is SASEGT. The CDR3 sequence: CASSEGLAADTQYF. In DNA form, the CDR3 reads TGTGCCAGCAGTGAAGGGCTAGCGGCAGATACGCAGTATTTT.

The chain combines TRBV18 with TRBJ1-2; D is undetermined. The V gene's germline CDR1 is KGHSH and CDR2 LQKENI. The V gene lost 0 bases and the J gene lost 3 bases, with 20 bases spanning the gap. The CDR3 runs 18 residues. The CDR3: CASSPPLGRAGLDYGYTF. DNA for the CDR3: TGTGCCAGCTCACCACCGCTGGGTCGGGCAGGCCTTGACTATGGCTACACCTTC.

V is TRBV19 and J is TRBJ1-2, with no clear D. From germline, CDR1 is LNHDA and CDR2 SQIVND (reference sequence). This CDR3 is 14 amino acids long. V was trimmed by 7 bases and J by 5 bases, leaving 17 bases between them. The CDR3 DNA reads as TGTGCCAGTACTTTCGACGTTAAGGATTATGGCTACACCTTC. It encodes CASTFDVKDYGYTF.

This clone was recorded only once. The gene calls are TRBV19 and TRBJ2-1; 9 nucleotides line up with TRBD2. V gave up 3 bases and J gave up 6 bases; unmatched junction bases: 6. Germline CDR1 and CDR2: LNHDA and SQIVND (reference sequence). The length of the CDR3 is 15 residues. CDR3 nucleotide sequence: TGTGCCAGTAGTATTGGGACTAGCCCTTTCAATGAGCAGTTCTTC. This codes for CASSIGTSPFNEQFF.

DNA of the CDR3: TGTGCCAGCAGTGAAGGGCGGGGATTGAGGTACTTC. Its protein is CASSEGRGLRYF. This chain joins TRBV6-1 and TRBJ2-5, with D possibly TRBD2 on 6 matching bases. V shed 1 base and J shed 13 bases, with 13 bases lying between them. Germline CDR1 reads MNHNS; CDR2 reads SASEGT. The CDR3 sequence is 12 residues long.

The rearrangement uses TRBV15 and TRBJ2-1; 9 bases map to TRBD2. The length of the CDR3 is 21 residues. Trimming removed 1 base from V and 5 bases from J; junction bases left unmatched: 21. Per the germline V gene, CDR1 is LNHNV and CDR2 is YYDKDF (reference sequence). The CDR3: CATSRGGPLLGEREENNEQFF. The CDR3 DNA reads TGTGCCACCAGCAGAGGAGGCCCATTGCTAGGGGAGCGGGAGGAAAACAATGAGCAGTTCTTC.

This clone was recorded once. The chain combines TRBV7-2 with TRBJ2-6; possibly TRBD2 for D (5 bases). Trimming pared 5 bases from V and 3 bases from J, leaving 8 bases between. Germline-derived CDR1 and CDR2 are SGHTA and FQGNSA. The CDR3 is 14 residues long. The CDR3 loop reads CASSLGVGANVLTF. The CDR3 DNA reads TGTGCCAGCAGCCTGGGAGTTGGGGCCAACGTCCTGACTTTC.

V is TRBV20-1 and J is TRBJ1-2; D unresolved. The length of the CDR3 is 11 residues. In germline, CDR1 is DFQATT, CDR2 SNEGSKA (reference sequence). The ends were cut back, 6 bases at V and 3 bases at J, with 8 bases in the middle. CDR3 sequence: CSAEGDYGYTF. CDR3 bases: TGCAGTGCCGAGGGCGACTATGGCTACACCTTC.

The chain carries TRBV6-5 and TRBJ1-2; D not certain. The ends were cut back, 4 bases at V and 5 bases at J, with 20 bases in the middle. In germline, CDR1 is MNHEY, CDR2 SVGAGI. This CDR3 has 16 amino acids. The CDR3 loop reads CASSFLGRNSAYGYTF. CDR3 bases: TGTGCCAGCAGTTTCTTGGGAAGGAACTCGGCGTATGGCTACACCTTC.

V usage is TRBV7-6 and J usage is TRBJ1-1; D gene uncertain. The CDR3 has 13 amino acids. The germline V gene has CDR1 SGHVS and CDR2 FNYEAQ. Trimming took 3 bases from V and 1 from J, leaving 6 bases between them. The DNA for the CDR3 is TGTGCCAGCAGCTTCCAGGAGAACACTGAAGCTTTCTTT. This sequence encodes CASSFQENTEAFF.

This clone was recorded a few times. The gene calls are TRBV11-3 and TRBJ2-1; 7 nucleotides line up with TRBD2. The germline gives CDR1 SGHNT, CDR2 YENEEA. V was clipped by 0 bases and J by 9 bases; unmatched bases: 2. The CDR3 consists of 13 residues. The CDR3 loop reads CASSLDSGFEQFF. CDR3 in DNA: TGTGCCAGCAGCTTAGATAGCGGGTTTGAGCAGTTCTTC.

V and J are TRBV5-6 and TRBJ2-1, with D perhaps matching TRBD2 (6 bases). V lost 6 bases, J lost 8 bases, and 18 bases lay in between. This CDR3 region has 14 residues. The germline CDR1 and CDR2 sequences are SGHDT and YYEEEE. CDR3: CASNRAGGRHEQFF. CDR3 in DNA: TGTGCCAGCAATCGAGCGGGCGGTCGTCATGAGCAGTTCTTC. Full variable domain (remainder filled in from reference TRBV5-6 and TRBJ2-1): DAGVTQSPTHLIKTRGQQVTLRCSPKSGHDTVSWYQQALGQGPQFIFQYYEEEERQRGNFPDRFSGHQFPNYSSELNVNALLLGDSALYLCASNRAGGRHEQFFGPGTRLTVL.

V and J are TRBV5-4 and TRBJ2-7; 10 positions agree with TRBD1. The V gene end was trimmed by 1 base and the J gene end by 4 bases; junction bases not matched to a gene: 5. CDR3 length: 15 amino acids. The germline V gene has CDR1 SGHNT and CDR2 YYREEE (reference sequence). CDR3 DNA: TGTGCCAGCAGCTTGTGGGGACAGGGGACGTACGAGCAGTACTTC. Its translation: CASSLWGQGTYEQYF.